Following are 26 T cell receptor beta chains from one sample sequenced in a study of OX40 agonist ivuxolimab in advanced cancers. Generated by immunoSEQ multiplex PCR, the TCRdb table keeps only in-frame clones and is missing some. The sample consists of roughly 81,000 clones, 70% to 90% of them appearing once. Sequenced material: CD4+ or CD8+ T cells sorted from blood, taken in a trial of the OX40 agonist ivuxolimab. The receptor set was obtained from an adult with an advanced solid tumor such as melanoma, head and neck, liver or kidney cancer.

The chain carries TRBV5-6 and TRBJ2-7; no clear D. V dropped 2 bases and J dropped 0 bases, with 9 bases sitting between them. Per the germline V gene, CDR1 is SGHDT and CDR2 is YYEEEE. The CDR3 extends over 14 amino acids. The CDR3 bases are TGTGCCAGCAGCTTTGACCGGCGCTCCTACGAGCAGTACTTC. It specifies CASSFDRRSYEQYF. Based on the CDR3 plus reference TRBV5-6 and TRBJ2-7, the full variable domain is DAGVTQSPTHLIKTRGQQVTLRCSPKSGHDTVSWYQQALGQGPQFIFQYYEEEERQRGNFPDRFSGHQFPNYSSELNVNALLLGDSALYLCASSFDRRSYEQYFGPGTRLTVT.

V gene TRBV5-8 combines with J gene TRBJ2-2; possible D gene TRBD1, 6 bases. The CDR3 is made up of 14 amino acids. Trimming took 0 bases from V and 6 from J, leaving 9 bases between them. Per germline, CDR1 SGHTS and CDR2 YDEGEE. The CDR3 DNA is TGTGCCAGCAGCTTGGGACAGGTCTCCGGGGAGCTGTTTTTT. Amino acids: CASSLGQVSGELFF.

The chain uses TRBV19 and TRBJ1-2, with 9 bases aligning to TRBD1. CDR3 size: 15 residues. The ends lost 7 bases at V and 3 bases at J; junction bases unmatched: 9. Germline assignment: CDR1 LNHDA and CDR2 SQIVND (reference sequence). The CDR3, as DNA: TGTGCCAGTATTCCCGGACAGGGGCCCTACTATGGCTACACCTTC. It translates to CASIPGQGPYYGYTF. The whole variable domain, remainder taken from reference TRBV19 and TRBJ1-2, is DGGITQSPKYLFRKEGQNVTLSCEQNLNHDAMYWYRQDPGQGLRLIYYSQIVNDFQKGDIAEGYSVSREKKESFPLTVTSAQKNPTAFYLCASIPGQGPYYGYTFGSGTRLTVV.

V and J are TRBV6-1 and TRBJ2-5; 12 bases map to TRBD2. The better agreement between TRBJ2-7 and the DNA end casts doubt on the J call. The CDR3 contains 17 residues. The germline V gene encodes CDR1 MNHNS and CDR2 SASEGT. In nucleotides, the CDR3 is TGTGCCAGCAGTGCAGGAGGGCTAGCGGGGGGGGTATACGAGCAGTACTTC. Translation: CASSAGGLAGGVYEQYF.

The CDR3 loop is CASSLSTAWDEQFF. Here the CDR3 DNA reads TGCGCCAGCAGCTTGTCGACAGCCTGGGATGAGCAGTTCTTC. The chain recombines TRBV5-1 with TRBJ2-1; D might be TRBD1 (5 bases). Germline V gene lookup returns CDR1 SGHRS and CDR2 YFSETQ. Trimming cost V 1 base and J 8 bases, with 13 bases left between them. The CDR3 spans 14 residues.

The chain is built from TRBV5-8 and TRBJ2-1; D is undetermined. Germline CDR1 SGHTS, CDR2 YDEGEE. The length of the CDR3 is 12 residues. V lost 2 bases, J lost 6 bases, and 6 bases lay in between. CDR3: CASSLFSNEQFF. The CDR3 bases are TGTGCCAGCAGCTTATTCAGCAATGAGCAGTTCTTC.

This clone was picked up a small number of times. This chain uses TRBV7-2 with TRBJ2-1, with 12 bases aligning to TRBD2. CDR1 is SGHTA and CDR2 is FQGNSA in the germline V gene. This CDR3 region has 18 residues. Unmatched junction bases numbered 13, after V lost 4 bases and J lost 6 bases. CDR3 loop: CASSSRNAGGLAGNEQFF. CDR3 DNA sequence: TGTGCCAGCAGCTCTCGAAACGCAGGGGGACTAGCGGGCAATGAGCAGTTCTTC.

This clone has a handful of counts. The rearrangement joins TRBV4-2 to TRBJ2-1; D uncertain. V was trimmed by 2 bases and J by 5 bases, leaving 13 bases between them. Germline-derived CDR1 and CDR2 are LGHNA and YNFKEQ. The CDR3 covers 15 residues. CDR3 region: CASSQRVNPNNEQFF. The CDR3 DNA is TGTGCCAGCAGCCAACGGGTAAACCCTAACAATGAGCAGTTCTTC.

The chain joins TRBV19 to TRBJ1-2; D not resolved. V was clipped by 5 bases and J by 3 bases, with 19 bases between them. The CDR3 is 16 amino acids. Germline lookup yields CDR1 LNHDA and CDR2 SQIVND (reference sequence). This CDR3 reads CASSRRAVRADYGYTF. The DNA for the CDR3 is TGTGCCAGTAGTCGAAGGGCGGTAAGGGCGGACTATGGCTACACCTTC.

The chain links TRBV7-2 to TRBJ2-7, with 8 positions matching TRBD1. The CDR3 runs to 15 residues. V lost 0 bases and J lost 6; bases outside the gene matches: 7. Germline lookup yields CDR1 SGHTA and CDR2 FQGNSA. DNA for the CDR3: TGTGCCAGCAGCTTAGCGTCAGGGGGCGCGGGCGAGCAGTACTTC. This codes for CASSLASGGAGEQYF. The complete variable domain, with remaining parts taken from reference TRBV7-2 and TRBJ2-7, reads GAGVSQSPSNKVTEKGKDVELRCDPISGHTALYWYRQSLGQGLEFLIYFQGNSAPDKSGLPSDRFSAERTGGSVSTLTIQRTQQEDSAVYLCASSLASGGAGEQYFGPGTRLTVT.

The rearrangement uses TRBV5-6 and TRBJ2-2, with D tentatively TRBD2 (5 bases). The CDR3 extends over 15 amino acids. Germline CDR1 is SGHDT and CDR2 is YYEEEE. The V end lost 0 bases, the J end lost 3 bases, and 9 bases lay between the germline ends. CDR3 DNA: TGTGCCAGCAGCTTGGCTGGACTTGACACCGGGGAGCTGTTTTTT. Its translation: CASSLAGLDTGELFF. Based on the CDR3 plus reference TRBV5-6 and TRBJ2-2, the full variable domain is DAGVTQSPTHLIKTRGQQVTLRCSPKSGHDTVSWYQQALGQGPQFIFQYYEEEERQRGNFPDRFSGHQFPNYSSELNVNALLLGDSALYLCASSLAGLDTGELFFGEGSRLTVL.

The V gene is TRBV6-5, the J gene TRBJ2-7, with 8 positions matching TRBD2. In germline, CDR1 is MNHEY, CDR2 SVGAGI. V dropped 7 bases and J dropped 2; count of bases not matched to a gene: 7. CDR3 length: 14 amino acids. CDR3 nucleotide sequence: TGTGCCAGCACCCGGGGGGGCGGAACCTACGAGCAGTACTTC. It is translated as CASTRGGGTYEQYF.

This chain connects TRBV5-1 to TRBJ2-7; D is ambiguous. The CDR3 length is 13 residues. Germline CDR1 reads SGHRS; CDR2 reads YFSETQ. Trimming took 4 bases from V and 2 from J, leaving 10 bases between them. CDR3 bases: TGCGCCAGCAGCCCGGACGGTGCCTACGAGCAGTACTTC. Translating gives CASSPDGAYEQYF.

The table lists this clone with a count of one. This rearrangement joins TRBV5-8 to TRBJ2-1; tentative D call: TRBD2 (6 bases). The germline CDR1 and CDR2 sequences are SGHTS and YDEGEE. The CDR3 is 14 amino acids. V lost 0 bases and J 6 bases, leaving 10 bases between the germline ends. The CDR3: CASSLDGGVNEQFF. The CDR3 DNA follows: TGTGCCAGCAGCTTGGACGGAGGGGTCAATGAGCAGTTCTTC. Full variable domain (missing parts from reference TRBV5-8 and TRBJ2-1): EAGVTQSPTHLIKTRGQQATLRCSPISGHTSVYWYQQALGLGLQFLLWYDEGEERNRGNFPPRFSGRQFPNYSSELNVNALELEDSALYLCASSLDGGVNEQFFGPGTRLTVL.

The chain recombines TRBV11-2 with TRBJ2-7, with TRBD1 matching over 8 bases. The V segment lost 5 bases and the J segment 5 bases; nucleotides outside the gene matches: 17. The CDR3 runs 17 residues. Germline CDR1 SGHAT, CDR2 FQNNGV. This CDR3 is CASSLPPRAGGRHEQYF. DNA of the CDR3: TGTGCCAGCAGCCTCCCGCCGCGGGCAGGGGGCAGGCACGAGCAGTACTTC.

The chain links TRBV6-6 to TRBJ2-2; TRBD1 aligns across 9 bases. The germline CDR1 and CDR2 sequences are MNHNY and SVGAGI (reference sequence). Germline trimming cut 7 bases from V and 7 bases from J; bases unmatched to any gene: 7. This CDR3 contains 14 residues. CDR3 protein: CASTAGTGLGELFF. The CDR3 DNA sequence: TGTGCCAGCACCGCCGGGACAGGGCTCGGGGAGCTGTTTTTT.

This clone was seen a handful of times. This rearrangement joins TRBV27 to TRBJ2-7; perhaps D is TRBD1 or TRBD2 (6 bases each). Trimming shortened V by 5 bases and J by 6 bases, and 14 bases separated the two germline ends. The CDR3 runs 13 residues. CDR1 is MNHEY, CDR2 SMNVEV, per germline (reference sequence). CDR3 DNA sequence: TGTGCCAGCAGTCCGGGGGCCAACTCCGAGCAGTACTTC. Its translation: CASSPGANSEQYF.

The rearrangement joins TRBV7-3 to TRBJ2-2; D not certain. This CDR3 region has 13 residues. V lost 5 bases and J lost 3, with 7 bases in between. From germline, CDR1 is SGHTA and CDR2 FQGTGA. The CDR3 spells CASSASHTGELFF. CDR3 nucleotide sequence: TGTGCCAGCAGCGCCAGCCACACCGGGGAGCTGTTTTTT.

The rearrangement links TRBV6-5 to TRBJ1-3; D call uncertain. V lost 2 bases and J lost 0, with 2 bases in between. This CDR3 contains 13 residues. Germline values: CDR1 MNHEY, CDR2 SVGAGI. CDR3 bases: TGTGCCAGCAGTTACACCTCTGGAAACACCATATATTTT. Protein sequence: CASSYTSGNTIYF.

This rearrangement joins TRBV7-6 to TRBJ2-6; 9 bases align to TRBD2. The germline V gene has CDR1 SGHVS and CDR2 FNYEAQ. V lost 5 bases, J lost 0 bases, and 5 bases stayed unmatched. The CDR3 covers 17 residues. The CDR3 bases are TGTGCCAGCAGCCCTAGCGGGAAAAGCTCTGGGGCCAACGTCCTGACTTTC. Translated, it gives CASSPSGKSSGANVLTF.

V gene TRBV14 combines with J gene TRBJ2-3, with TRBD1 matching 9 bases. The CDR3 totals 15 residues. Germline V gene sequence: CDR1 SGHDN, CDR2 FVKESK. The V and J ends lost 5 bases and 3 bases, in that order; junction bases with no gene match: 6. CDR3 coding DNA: TGTGCCAGCAGCTTCCGGACAGGGGAGACAGATACGCAGTATTTT. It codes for CASSFRTGETDTQYF.

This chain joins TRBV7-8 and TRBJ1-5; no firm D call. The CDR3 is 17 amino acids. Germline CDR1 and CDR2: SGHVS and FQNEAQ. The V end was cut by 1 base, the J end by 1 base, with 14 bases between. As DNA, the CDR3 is TGTGCCAGCAGCTTAGTTGCAGGCGATGCAAGCAATCAGCCCCAGCATTTT. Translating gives CASSLVAGDASNQPQHF.

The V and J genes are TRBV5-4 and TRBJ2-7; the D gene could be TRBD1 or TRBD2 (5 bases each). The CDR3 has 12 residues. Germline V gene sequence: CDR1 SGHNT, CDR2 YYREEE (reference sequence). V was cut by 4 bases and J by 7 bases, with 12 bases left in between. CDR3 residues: CASSGNEGEQYF. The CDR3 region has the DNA TGTGCCAGCAGCGGCAATGAGGGGGAGCAGTACTTC.

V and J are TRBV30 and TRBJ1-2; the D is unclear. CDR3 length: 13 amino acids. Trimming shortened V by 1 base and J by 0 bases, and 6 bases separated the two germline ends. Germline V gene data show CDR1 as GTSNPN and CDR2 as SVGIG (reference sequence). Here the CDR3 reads CAWSETSNYGYTF. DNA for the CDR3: TGTGCCTGGAGTGAGACATCTAACTATGGCTACACCTTC.

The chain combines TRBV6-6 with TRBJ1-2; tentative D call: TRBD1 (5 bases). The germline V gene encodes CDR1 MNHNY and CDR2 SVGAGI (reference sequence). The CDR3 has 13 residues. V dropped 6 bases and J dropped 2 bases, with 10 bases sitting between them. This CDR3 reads CASSLGHNYGYTF. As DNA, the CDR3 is TGTGCCAGCAGCCTCGGACACAACTATGGCTACACCTTC.

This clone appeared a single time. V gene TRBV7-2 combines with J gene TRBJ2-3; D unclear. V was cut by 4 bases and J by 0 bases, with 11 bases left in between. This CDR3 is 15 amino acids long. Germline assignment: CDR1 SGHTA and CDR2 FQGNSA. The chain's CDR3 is CASSSPSVSTDTQYF. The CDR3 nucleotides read TGTGCCAGCAGCTCCCCCAGCGTAAGCACAGATACGCAGTATTTT.